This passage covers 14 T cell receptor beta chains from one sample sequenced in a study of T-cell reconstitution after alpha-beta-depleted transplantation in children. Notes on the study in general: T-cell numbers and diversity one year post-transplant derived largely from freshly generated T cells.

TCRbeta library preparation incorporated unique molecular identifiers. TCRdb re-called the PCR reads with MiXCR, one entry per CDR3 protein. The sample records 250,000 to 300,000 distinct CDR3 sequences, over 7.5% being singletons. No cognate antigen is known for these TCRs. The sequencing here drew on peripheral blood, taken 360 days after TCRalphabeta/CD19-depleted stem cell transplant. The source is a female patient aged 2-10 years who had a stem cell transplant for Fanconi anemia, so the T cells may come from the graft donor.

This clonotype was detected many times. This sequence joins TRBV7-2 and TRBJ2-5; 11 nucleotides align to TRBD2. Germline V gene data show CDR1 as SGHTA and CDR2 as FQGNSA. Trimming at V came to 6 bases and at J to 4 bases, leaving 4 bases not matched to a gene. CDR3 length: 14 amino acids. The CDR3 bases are TGTGCCAGCAGGATAGCGGGGGGGCTAGAGACCCAGTACTTC. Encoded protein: CASRIAGGLETQYF.

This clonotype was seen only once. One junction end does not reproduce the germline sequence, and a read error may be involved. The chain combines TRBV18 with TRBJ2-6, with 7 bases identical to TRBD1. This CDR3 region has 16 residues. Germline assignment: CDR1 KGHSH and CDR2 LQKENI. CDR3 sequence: CASSPQGPSGANVLTF. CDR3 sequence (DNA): TGTGCCAGCTCCCCACAGGGGCCCTCTGGGGCCAACGTCCTGACTTTC. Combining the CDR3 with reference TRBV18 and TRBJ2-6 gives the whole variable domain NAGVMQNPRHLVRRRGQEARLRCSPMKGHSHVYWYRQLPEEGLKFMVYLQKENIIDESGMPKERFSAEFPKEGPSILRIQQVVRGDSAAYFCASSPQGPSGANVLTFGAGSRLTVL.

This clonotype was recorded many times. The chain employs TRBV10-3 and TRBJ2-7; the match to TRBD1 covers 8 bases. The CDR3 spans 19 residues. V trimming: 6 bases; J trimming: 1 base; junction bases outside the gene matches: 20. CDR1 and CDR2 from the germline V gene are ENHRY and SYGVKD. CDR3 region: CAIRGHRGTLSDLSYEQYV. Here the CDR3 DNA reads TGTGCCATCAGAGGCCACAGGGGGACCCTATCGGATTTATCCTACGAGCAGTACGTC.

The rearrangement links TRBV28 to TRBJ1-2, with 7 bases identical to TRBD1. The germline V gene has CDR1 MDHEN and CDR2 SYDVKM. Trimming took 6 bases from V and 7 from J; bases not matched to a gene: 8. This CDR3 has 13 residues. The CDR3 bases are TGTGCCAGCAGGCCTATACAGGGGATTGGCTACACCTTC. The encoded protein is CASRPIQGIGYTF.

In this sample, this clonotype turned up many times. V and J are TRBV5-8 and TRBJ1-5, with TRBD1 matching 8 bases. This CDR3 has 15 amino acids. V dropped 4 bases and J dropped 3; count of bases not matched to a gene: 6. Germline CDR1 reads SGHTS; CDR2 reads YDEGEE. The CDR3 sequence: CASSKDRGYNQPQHF. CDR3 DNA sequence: TGTGCCAGCAGCAAAGACAGGGGCTACAATCAGCCCCAGCATTTT.

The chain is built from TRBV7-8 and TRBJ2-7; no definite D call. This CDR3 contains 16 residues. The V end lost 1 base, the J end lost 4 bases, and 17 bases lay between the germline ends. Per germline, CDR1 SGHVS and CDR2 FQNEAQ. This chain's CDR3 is CASSLVVDPSVYEQYF. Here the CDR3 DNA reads TGTGCCAGCAGCTTAGTGGTGGACCCATCCGTTTACGAGCAGTACTTC. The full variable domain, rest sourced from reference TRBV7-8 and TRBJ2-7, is GAGVSQSPRYKVAKRGQDVALRCDPISGHVSLFWYQQALGQGPEFLTYFQNEAQLDKSGLPSDRFFAERPEGSVSTLKIQRTQQEDSAVYLCASSLVVDPSVYEQYFGPGTRLTVT.

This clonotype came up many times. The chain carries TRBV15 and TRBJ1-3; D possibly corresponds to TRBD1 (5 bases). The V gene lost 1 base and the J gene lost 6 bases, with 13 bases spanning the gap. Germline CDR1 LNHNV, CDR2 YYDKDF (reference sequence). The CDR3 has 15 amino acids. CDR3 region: CATSRGGTGENTIYF. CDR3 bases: TGTGCCACCAGCAGAGGCGGGACCGGGGAAAACACCATATATTTT.

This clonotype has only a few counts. CDR3 sequence reads: CASSHLPLAGGTDTQYF. The CDR3 DNA reads TGTGCCAGCAGCCACTTGCCACTAGCGGGGGGCACAGATACGCAGTATTTT. The chain carries TRBV14 and TRBJ2-3; 11 bases map to TRBD2. This CDR3 spans 17 amino acids. With V trimmed by 3 bases and J by 1 base, 6 bases remained unmatched. CDR1 and CDR2 from the germline V gene are SGHDN and FVKESK. The full variable domain, rest sourced from reference TRBV14 and TRBJ2-3, is EAGVTQFPSHSVIEKGQTVTLRCDPISGHDNLYWYRRVMGKEIKFLLHFVKESKQDESGMPNNRFLAERTGGTYSTLKVQPAELEDSGVYFCASSHLPLAGGTDTQYFGPGTRLTVL.

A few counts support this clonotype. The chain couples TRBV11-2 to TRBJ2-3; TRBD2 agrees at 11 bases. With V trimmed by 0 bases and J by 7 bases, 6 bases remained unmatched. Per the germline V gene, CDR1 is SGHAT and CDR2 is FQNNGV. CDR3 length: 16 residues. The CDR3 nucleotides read TGTGCCAGCAGCTTAGAGGTAGCGGGGGGGCTTTATACGCAGTATTTT. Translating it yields CASSLEVAGGLYTQYF. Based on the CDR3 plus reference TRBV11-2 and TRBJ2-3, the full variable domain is EAGVAQSPRYKIIEKRQSVAFWCNPISGHATLYWYQQILGQGPKLLIQFQNNGVVDDSQLPKDRFSAERLKGVDSTLKIQPAKLEDSAVYLCASSLEVAGGLYTQYFGPGTRLTVL.

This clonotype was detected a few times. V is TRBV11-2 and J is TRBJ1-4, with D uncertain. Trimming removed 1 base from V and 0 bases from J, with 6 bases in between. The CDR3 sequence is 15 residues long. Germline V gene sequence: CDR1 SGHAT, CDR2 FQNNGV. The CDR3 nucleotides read TGTGCCAGCAGCTTAGTCGTGGCAACTAATGAAAAACTGTTTTTT. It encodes CASSLVVATNEKLFF.

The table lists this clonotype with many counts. CDR3 DNA: TGTGCCAGCAGCTTAGGACTAGCGGGGGGATCCTACGAGCAGTACGTC. Protein product: CASSLGLAGGSYEQYV. The chain carries TRBV7-2 and TRBJ2-7; TRBD2 matches at 13 bases. This CDR3 is 16 amino acids long. The V gene's germline CDR1 is SGHTA and CDR2 FQGNSA. The V and J ends lost 1 base and 1 base, in that order; junction bases with no gene match: 1.

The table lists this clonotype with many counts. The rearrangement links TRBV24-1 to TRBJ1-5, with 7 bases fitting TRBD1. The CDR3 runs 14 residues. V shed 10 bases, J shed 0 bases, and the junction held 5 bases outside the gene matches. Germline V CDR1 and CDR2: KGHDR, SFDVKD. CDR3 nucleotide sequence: TGTGCCACAGGGGGCGGAGATAGCAATCAGCCCCAGCATTTT. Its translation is CATGGGDSNQPQHF.

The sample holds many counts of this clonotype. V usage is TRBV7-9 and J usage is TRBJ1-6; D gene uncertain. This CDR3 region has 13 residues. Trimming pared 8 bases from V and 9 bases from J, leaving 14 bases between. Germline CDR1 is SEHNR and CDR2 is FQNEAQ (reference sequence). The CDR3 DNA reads TGTGCCAGCGGCTACAGTTCCAGTTCACCCCTCCACTTT. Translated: CASGYSSSSPLHF.

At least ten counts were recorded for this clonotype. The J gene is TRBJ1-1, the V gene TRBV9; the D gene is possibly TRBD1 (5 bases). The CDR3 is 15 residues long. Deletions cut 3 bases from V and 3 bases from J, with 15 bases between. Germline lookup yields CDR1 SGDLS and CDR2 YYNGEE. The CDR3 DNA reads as TGTGCCAGCAGCGCCGAACCGCGGGGGGACACTGAAGCTTTCTTT. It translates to CASSAEPRGDTEAFF.